The 7 T cell receptor beta chains given below trace back to one sample, sequenced in a study of long-term antiretroviral therapy in people with HIV. The immunoSEQ assay was v3.0, run at survey level. Profiled with immunoSEQ multiplex PCR; TCRdb holds only in-frame clones, not every one. The top ten hold more than 14% of the sample, which has over 15,000 clones, roughly 80% seen once. This material consisted of unsorted PBMCs, taken approximately 2.1 years before starting antiretroviral therapy. The source is a young man with HIV.

The chain recombines TRBV28 with TRBJ2-1; D is unresolved. Trimming shortened V by 1 base and J by 4 bases, and 8 bases separated the two germline ends. The CDR3 extends over 14 amino acids. The germline V gene has CDR1 MDHEN and CDR2 SYDVKM. The CDR3 is CASSLYGRYNEQFF. As DNA, the CDR3 is TGTGCCAGCAGTTTATATGGCAGGTACAATGAGCAGTTCTTC. The whole variable domain, filled in from reference TRBV28 and TRBJ2-1, reads DVKVTQSSRYLVKRTGEKVFLECVQDMDHENMFWYRQDPGLGLRLIYFSYDVKMKEKGDIPEGYSVSREKKERFSLILESASTNQTSMYLCASSLYGRYNEQFFGPGTRLTVL.

The J gene is TRBJ2-2, the V gene TRBV9; 7 bases line up with TRBD2. J was trimmed by 4 bases and V by 2 bases; bases with no gene match: 5. The CDR3 totals 15 residues. Looked up from germline, CDR1 is SGDLS and CDR2 is YYNGEE. The DNA of the CDR3 is TGTGCCAGCAGCGTGGGGGGGTCGGGCACCGGGGAGCTGTTTTTT. It encodes CASSVGGSGTGELFF. The variable domain in full, with the rest retrieved from reference TRBV9 and TRBJ2-2, is DSGVTQTPKHLITATGQRVTLRCSPRSGDLSVYWYQQSLDQGLQFLIQYYNGEERAKGNILERFSAQQFPDLHSELNLSSLELGDSALYFCASSVGGSGTGELFFGEGSRLTVL.

The rearrangement joins TRBV9 to TRBJ2-3, with 10 nucleotides matching TRBD2. The CDR3 extends over 14 amino acids. V lost 2 bases and J lost 10; bases outside the gene matches: 7. Germline V lookup: CDR1 SGDLS, CDR2 YYNGEE. DNA of the CDR3: TGTGCCAGCAGCGTGACTCCGGGACTAGCGCCGCAGTATTTT. This translates into CASSVTPGLAPQYF.

The rearrangement links TRBV5-1 to TRBJ2-2, with D unresolved. CDR1 is SGHRS, CDR2 YFSETQ, per germline. V was trimmed by 5 bases and J by 3 bases, leaving 17 bases between them. CDR3 length: 16 residues. This chain's CDR3 is CASRVPTKVDTGELFF. The DNA for the CDR3 is TGCGCCAGCAGGGTACCTACCAAGGTGGACACCGGGGAGCTGTTTTTT. The full variable domain, rest sourced from reference TRBV5-1 and TRBJ2-2, is KAGVTQTPRYLIKTRGQQVTLSCSPISGHRSVSWYQQTPGQGLQFLFEYFSETQRNKGNFPGRFSGRQFSNSRSEMNVSTLELGDSALYLCASRVPTKVDTGELFFGEGSRLTVL.

The chain joins TRBV2 to TRBJ2-3, with 8 bases matching TRBD1. CDR1 SNHLY and CDR2 FYNNEI come from the germline V gene. There are 16 residues in the CDR3. J gave up 2 bases and V 5 bases, and 9 bases lay outside the gene matches. In nucleotides, the CDR3 is TGTGCCAGCAGTTTCCGGGCAGGGGGCTTCACAGATACGCAGTATTTT. This encodes CASSFRAGGFTDTQYF.

V usage is TRBV28 and J usage is TRBJ2-5; 7 nucleotides align to TRBD1. Germline V gene lookup returns CDR1 MDHEN and CDR2 SYDVKM. J lost 1 base, V lost 5 bases, and 10 bases had no gene match. The CDR3 is 16 residues long. CDR3 amino acids: CASSTAPGQLQETQYF. In nucleotides, the CDR3 is TGTGCCAGCAGTACCGCTCCGGGACAGCTCCAAGAGACCCAGTACTTC.

The CDR3 here is CASSRTSGGPSYEQYF. Here the CDR3 DNA reads TGTGCCAGCAGCCGGACTAGCGGGGGGCCAAGCTACGAGCAGTACTTC. V usage is TRBV14 and J usage is TRBJ2-7; TRBD2 agrees at 14 bases. CDR3 length: 16 amino acids. CDR1 is SGHDN and CDR2 is FVKESK in the germline V gene. The J segment lost 3 bases and the V segment lost 4 bases, leaving 5 bases of the junction unmatched.